Included here is one T cell receptor beta chain sequence, with context. As yet, its antigen is unknown. The use of a sample-barcoded 5' primer and a J-beta primer mix characterized a second PCR of 7 to 11 cycles. TCRdb recomputed calls from the 5' RACE reads with MiXCR, one row per CDR3 protein. Of over a million distinct CDR3 sequences in the sample, 45% are singletons; the top ten hold 15% to 20%. The data derive from a study of blood T cells in healthy people across ages. As for the study in general: Capturing about one barcoded beta molecule per two T cells was achieved by template switching. Overall study results and limits: Whereas aged donors had fewer naive CD4+ cells, long-lived donors had more of them and higher diversity.

Input material: blood. This TCR was recovered from a woman in her fifties or sixties in good health.

CDR3 sequence (DNA): TGCAGCGTTGAACAGGGGATTGGCCAGCCCCAGCATTTT. It yields the protein CSVEQGIGQPQHF. This chain joins TRBV29-1 and TRBJ1-5, with a tentative D call TRBD1 (6 bases). Germline V gene data show CDR1 as SQVTM and CDR2 as ANQGSEA. Trimming stripped 2 bases from V and 7 bases from J, with 12 bases between. This CDR3 spans 13 amino acids.